The rows below give T cell receptor beta chains drawn from one sample of a study of shared clonotypes between healthy human individuals. The method was immunoSEQ multiplex PCR; TCRdb's version includes in-frame clones alone and lacks a portion of them. The top ten clones hold about 0.4% of a sample with around 1.6 million clones, nearly 99% of them seen once. Sequenced material: naive CD4+ T cells sorted from blood. The receptors were gathered from a man aged 25-45 years in good health. Each CDR3 is given with its conserved first and last residue. A D gene is named only where the DNA matches it firmly. Expanded clones are given a class, and other clones once, few, many or no size at all.

clone size: NA; D gene: TRBD1; J gene: TRBJ1-5; V gene: TRBV27; CDR3 protein: CASSLGTGVNQPQHF; CDR3 DNA: TGTGCCAGCAGTTTAGGGACAGGGGTCAATCAGCCCCAGCATTTT
clone size: NA; D gene: NA; J gene: TRBJ1-4; V gene: TRBV10-3; CDR3 protein: CAIGRTPGRNEKLFF; CDR3 DNA: TGTGCCATCGGGAGGACACCCGGCCGTAATGAAAAACTGTTTTTT
clone size: NA; D gene: NA; J gene: TRBJ2-3; V gene: TRBV29-1; CDR3 protein: CSVRLSTDTQYF; CDR3 DNA: TGCAGCGTCCGGTTGTCCACAGATACGCAGTATTTT
clone size: NA; D gene: NA; J gene: TRBJ2-3; V gene: TRBV1; CDR3 protein: CTSSQGLAVTDTQYF; CDR3 DNA: TGCACCAGCAGCCAAGGGCTAGCGGTTACAGATACGCAGTATTTT
clone size: NA; D gene: NA; J gene: TRBJ2-1; V gene: TRBV5-1; CDR3 protein: CASSLGVGSYNEQFF; CDR3 DNA: TGCGCCAGCAGCTTGGGGGTGGGCTCCTACAATGAGCAGTTCTTC
clone size: NA; D gene: TRBD1; J gene: TRBJ2-6; V gene: TRBV5-6; CDR3 protein: CASIPRQGAPSGANVLTF; CDR3 DNA: TGTGCCAGCATCCCCCGACAGGGGGCCCCCTCTGGGGCCAACGTCCTGACTTTC
clone size: once; D gene: TRBD2; J gene: TRBJ2-1; V gene: TRBV7-2; CDR3 protein: CASSLIGRYEQFF; CDR3 DNA: TGTGCCAGCAGCTTAATCGGGAGGTATGAGCAGTTCTTC
clone size: NA; D gene: NA; J gene: TRBJ2-3; V gene: TRBV18; CDR3 protein: CASSPRASTDTQYF; CDR3 DNA: TGTGCCAGCTCACCCAGGGCTAGCACAGATACGCAGTATTTT
clone size: NA; D gene: NA; J gene: TRBJ2-7; V gene: TRBV7-8; CDR3 protein: CASSLVGVGSYEQYF; CDR3 DNA: TGTGCCAGCAGCTTAGTGGGAGTGGGCTCCTACGAGCAGTACTTC
clone size: NA; D gene: NA; J gene: TRBJ2-2; V gene: TRBV2; CDR3 protein: CASSVGTNTGELFF; CDR3 DNA: TGTGCCAGCAGCGTTGGGACCAACACCGGGGAGCTGTTTTTT
clone size: NA; D gene: NA; J gene: TRBJ1-1; V gene: TRBV7-3; CDR3 protein: CASSLSRGNTEAFF; CDR3 DNA: TGTGCCAGCAGCTTAAGCAGGGGGAACACTGAAGCTTTCTTT
clone size: NA; D gene: NA; J gene: TRBJ2-7; V gene: TRBV9; CDR3 protein: CASSVGLRYEQYF; CDR3 DNA: TGTGCCAGCAGCGTTGGGCTGCGATACGAGCAGTACTTC
clone size: NA; D gene: NA; J gene: TRBJ1-4; V gene: TRBV5-1; CDR3 protein: CASSLVGTDNEKLFF; CDR3 DNA: TGCGCCAGCAGCTTGGTGGGGACGGACAATGAAAAACTGTTTTTT
clone size: NA; D gene: TRBD1; J gene: TRBJ2-1; V gene: TRBV25-1; CDR3 protein: CASSRRRTGGFNEQFF; CDR3 DNA: TGTGCCAGCTCCCGCAGGAGGACAGGGGGATTCAATGAGCAGTTCTTC
clone size: once; D gene: NA; J gene: TRBJ1-4; V gene: TRBV11-2; CDR3 protein: CASSSYRDFSEKLFF; CDR3 DNA: TGTGCCAGCAGCTCTTACAGGGACTTTAGTGAAAAACTGTTTTTT
clone size: NA; D gene: TRBD1; J gene: TRBJ2-7; V gene: TRBV5-4; CDR3 protein: CASNPQGALEQYF; CDR3 DNA: TGTGCCAGCAACCCACAGGGGGCCCTCGAGCAGTACTTC
clone size: NA; D gene: NA; J gene: TRBJ1-5; V gene: TRBV30; CDR3 protein: CAWSVKGGQPQHF; CDR3 DNA: TGTGCCTGGAGTGTAAAAGGAGGCCAGCCCCAGCATTTT
clone size: NA; D gene: NA; J gene: TRBJ2-7; V gene: TRBV30; CDR3 protein: CAWSSGAEQYF; CDR3 DNA: TGTGCCTGGAGTTCGGGGGCCGAGCAGTACTTC
clone size: NA; D gene: TRBD1; J gene: TRBJ2-3; V gene: TRBV4-3; CDR3 protein: CASSQATGAGTDTQYF; CDR3 DNA: TGCGCCAGCAGCCAAGCGACAGGGGCGGGTACAGATACGCAGTATTTT
clone size: NA; D gene: TRBD1; J gene: TRBJ2-7; V gene: TRBV6-5; CDR3 protein: CASHRGHEQYF; CDR3 DNA: TGTGCCAGTCACAGGGGTCACGAGCAGTACTTC
clone size: once; D gene: NA; J gene: TRBJ2-1; V gene: TRBV5-4; CDR3 protein: CASSPPGLQTVEQFF; CDR3 DNA: TGTGCCAGCAGCCCCCCAGGGCTTCAAACGGTTGAGCAGTTCTTC
clone size: NA; D gene: NA; J gene: TRBJ2-5; V gene: TRBV5-1; CDR3 protein: CASSLETPETQYF; CDR3 DNA: TGCGCCAGCAGCTTGGAGACCCCAGAGACCCAGTACTTC
clone size: once; D gene: NA; J gene: TRBJ1-5; V gene: TRBV7-9; CDR3 protein: CASSLDGGTVSQPQHF; CDR3 DNA: TGTGCCAGCAGCTTGGACGGGGGTACCGTCTCTCAGCCCCAGCATTTT
clone size: NA; D gene: TRBD1; J gene: TRBJ2-7; V gene: TRBV7-2; CDR3 protein: CASSVRQGADYEQYF; CDR3 DNA: TGTGCCAGCAGCGTCCGACAGGGGGCGGATTACGAGCAGTACTTC
clone size: NA; D gene: NA; J gene: TRBJ2-3; V gene: TRBV10-1; CDR3 protein: CASRQASGDTQYF; CDR3 DNA: TGCGCCAGCAGACAGGCAAGCGGGGATACGCAGTATTTT
clone size: NA; D gene: NA; J gene: TRBJ2-7; V gene: TRBV2; CDR3 protein: CASSRDTIYEQYF; CDR3 DNA: TGTGCCAGCAGCAGGGACACGATCTACGAGCAGTACTTC
clone size: NA; D gene: TRBD2; J gene: TRBJ2-3; V gene: TRBV2; CDR3 protein: CASRAGTSGPDTQYF; CDR3 DNA: TGTGCCAGCAGGGCCGGGACTAGCGGCCCAGATACGCAGTATTTT
clone size: NA; D gene: NA; J gene: TRBJ1-2; V gene: TRBV5-1; CDR3 protein: CASSLMVGGDYGYTF; CDR3 DNA: TGCGCCAGCAGCCTAATGGTAGGAGGGGATTATGGCTACACCTTC
clone size: NA; D gene: TRBD1; J gene: TRBJ1-5; V gene: TRBV13; CDR3 protein: CASSFRQGRSDQPQHF; CDR3 DNA: TGTGCCAGCAGCTTTCGACAGGGGAGATCGGATCAGCCCCAGCATTTT
clone size: NA; D gene: NA; J gene: TRBJ1-1; V gene: TRBV6-1; CDR3 protein: CASSAKGRETSNTEAFF; CDR3 DNA: TGTGCCAGCAGTGCCAAGGGCAGGGAAACCTCGAACACTGAAGCTTTCTTT
clone size: NA; D gene: NA; J gene: TRBJ2-6; V gene: TRBV28; CDR3 protein: CASSHLSGANVLTF; CDR3 DNA: TGTGCCAGCAGCCACCTCTCTGGGGCCAACGTCCTGACTTTC
clone size: NA; D gene: NA; J gene: TRBJ2-3; V gene: TRBV10-1; CDR3 protein: CASSKQITDTQYF; CDR3 DNA: TGCGCCAGCAGTAAACAGATCACAGATACGCAGTATTTT
clone size: NA; D gene: NA; J gene: TRBJ2-2; V gene: TRBV5-1; CDR3 protein: CASSLQNTGELFF; CDR3 DNA: TGCGCCAGCAGCTTACAGAACACCGGGGAGCTGTTTTTT
clone size: NA; D gene: TRBD1; J gene: TRBJ1-1; V gene: TRBV7-2; CDR3 protein: CASSSLRDSEAFF; CDR3 DNA: TGTGCCAGCAGCTCCCTCCGGGACAGTGAAGCTTTCTTT
clone size: NA; D gene: NA; J gene: TRBJ2-7; V gene: TRBV5-3; CDR3 protein: CARSIVDGSRPPRECSYEQYF; CDR3 DNA: TGTGCCAGAAGCATCGTTGACGGGTCACGGCCTCCCCGCGAATGCTCCTACGAGCAGTACTTC
clone size: NA; D gene: TRBD2; J gene: TRBJ2-1; V gene: TRBV5-4; CDR3 protein: CASSLEGTTNNEQFF; CDR3 DNA: TGTGCCAGCAGCTTGGAAGGGACTACGAACAATGAGCAGTTCTTC
clone size: once; D gene: NA; J gene: TRBJ2-3; V gene: TRBV29-1; CDR3 protein: CSVAGAGFTDTQYF; CDR3 DNA: TGCAGCGTTGCCGGGGCAGGGTTCACAGATACGCAGTATTTT
clone size: once; D gene: TRBD2; J gene: TRBJ2-7; V gene: TRBV18; CDR3 protein: CASSPLGLASNEQYF; CDR3 DNA: TGTGCCAGCTCACCACTCGGACTAGCGAGCAACGAGCAGTACTTC
clone size: NA; D gene: TRBD2; J gene: TRBJ2-1; V gene: TRBV7-2; CDR3 protein: CASSLWTSGRGRNEQFF; CDR3 DNA: TGTGCCAGCAGCCTGTGGACTAGCGGGAGGGGACGGAATGAGCAGTTCTTC
clone size: NA; D gene: NA; J gene: TRBJ2-2; V gene: TRBV18; CDR3 protein: CASSPPNEWQNTGELFF; CDR3 DNA: TGTGCCAGCTCACCACCGAACGAATGGCAAAACACCGGGGAGCTGTTTTTT